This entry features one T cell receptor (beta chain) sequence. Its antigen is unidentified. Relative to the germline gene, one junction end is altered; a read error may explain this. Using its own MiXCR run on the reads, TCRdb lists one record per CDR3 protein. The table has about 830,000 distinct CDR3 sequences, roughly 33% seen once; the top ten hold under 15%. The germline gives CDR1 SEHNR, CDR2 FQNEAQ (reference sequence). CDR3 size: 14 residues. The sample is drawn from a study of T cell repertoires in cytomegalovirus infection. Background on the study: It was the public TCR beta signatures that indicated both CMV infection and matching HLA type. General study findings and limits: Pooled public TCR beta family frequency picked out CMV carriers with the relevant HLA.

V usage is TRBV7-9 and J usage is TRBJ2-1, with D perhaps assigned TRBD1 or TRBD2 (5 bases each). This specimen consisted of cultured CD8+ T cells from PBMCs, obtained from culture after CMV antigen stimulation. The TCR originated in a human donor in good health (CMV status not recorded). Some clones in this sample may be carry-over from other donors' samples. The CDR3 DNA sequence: TGTGCCAGCACTTTAGGGGACGGCTACAATGAGCAGTTGTTC. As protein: CASTLGDGYNEQLF.